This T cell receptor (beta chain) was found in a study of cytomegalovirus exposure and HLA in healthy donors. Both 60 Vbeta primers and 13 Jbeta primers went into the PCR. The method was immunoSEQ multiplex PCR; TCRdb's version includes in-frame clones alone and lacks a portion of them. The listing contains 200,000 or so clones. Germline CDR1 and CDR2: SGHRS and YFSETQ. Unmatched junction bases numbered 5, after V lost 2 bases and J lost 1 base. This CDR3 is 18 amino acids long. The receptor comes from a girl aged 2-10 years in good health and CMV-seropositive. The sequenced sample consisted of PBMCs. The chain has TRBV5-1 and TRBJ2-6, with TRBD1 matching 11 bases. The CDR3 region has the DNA TGCGCCAGCAGCTTAGGACAGGGGGCTCTATCTGGGGCCAACGTCCTGACTTTC. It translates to CASSLGQGALSGANVLTF. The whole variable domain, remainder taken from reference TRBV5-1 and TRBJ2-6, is KAGVTQTPRYLIKTRGQQVTLSCSPISGHRSVSWYQQTPGQGLQFLFEYFSETQRNKGNFPGRFSGRQFSNSRSEMNVSTLELGDSALYLCASSLGQGALSGANVLTFGAGSRLTVL.